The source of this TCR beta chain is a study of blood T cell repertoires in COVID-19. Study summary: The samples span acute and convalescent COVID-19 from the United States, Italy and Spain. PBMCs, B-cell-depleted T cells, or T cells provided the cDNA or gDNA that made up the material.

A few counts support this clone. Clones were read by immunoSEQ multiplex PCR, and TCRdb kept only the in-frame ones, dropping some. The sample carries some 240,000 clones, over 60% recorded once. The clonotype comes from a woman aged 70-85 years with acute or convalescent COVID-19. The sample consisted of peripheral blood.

The CDR3, as DNA: TGTGCCAGCCGGGGTGGGTACAATGAGCAGTTCTTC. It codes for CASRGGYNEQFF. V usage is TRBV5-4 and J usage is TRBJ2-1; maybe TRBD2 (5 bases). There are 12 residues in the CDR3. V dropped 7 bases and J dropped 4 bases, with 9 bases sitting between them. Germline V lookup: CDR1 SGHNT, CDR2 YYREEE (reference sequence).